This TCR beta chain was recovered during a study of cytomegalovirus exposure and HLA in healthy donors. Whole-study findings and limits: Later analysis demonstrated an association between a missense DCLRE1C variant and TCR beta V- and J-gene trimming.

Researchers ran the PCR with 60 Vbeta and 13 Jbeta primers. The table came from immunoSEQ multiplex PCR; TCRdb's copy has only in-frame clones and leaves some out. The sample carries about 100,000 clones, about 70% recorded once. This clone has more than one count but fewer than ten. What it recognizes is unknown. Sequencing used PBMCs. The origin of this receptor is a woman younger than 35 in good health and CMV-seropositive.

In nucleotides, the CDR3 is TGTGCCAGCAGCGTACAATCAGGGAACACTGAAGCTTTCTTT. Translated, it gives CASSVQSGNTEAFF. The J gene is TRBJ1-1, the V gene TRBV9; D is uncertain. V gave up 1 base and J gave up 1 base, with 8 bases separating them. The CDR3 spans 14 residues. Per germline, CDR1 SGDLS and CDR2 YYNGEE.